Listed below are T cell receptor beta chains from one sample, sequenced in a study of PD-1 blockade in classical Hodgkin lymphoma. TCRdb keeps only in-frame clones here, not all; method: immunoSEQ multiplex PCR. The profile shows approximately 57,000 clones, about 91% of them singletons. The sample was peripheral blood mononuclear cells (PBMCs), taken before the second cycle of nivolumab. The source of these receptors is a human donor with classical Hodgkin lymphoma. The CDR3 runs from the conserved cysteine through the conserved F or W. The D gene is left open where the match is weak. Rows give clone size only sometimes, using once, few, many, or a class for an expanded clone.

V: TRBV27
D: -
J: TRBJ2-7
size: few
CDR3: CASSLSSRQVLYEQYF
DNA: TGTGCCAGCAGTTTATCGAGTAGGCAGGTGCTCTACGAGCAGTACTTC

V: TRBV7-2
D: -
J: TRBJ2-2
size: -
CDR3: CASRIGGTGELFF
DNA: TGTGCCAGCAGGATTGGGGGCACCGGGGAGCTGTTTTTT

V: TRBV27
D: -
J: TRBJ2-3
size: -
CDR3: CASSPRASGTDTQYF
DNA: TGTGCCAGCAGTCCGAGAGCGAGCGGCACAGATACGCAGTATTTT

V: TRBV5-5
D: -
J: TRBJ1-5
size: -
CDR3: CASSWRDNNQPQHF
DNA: TGTGCCAGCAGCTGGAGGGACAACAATCAGCCCCAGCATTTT

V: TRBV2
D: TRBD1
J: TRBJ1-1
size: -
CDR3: CASRADRGQHTEAFF
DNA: TGTGCCAGCAGGGCAGACAGGGGGCAACACACTGAAGCTTTCTTT

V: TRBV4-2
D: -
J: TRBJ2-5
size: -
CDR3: CASSFGTAPETQYF
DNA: TGTGCCAGCTCATTTGGGACGGCCCCAGAGACCCAGTACTTC

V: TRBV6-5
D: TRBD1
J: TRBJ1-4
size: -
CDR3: CASTGGGNEKLFF
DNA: TGTGCCAGTACAGGGGGGGGTAATGAAAAACTGTTTTTT

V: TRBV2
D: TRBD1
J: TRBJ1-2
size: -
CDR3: CASCDRQGRHYGYTF
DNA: TGTGCCAGCTGCGACCGACAGGGACGCCACTATGGCTACACCTTC

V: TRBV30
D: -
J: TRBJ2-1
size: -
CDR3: CAWTGYLEGLKYNEQFF
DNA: TGTGCCTGGACTGGATATCTCGAGGGCCTTAAATACAATGAGCAGTTCTTC

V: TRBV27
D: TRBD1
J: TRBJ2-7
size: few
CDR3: CASSFRDRGLGEQYF
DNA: TGTGCCAGCAGTTTCCGGGACAGGGGGCTGGGCGAGCAGTACTTC

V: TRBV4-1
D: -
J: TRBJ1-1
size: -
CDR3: CASSQDPAMNTEAFF
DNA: TGCGCCAGCAGCCAAGACCCAGCTATGAACACTGAAGCTTTCTTT

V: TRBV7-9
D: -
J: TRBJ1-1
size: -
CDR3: CASSNTEAFF
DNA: TGTGCCAGCAGCAACACTGAAGCTTTCTTT

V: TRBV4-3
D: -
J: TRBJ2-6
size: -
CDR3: CASSQVGMGANVLTF
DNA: TGCGCCAGCAGCCAAGTAGGGATGGGGGCCAACGTCCTGACTTTC

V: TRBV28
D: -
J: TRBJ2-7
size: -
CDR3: CASSQPDSPSYEQYF
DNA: TGTGCCAGCAGTCAACCGGACAGCCCCTCCTACGAGCAGTACTTC

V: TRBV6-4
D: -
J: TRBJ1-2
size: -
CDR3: CASSEVTANYGYTF
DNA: TGTGCCAGCAGTGAAGTCACAGCTAACTATGGCTACACCTTC

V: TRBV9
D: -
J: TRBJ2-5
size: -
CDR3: CASSVAGRQQETQYF
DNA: TGTGCCAGCAGCGTGGCAGGCCGGCAACAAGAGACCCAGTACTTC

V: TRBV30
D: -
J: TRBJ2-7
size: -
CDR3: CAWSVSFSRQYF
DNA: TGTGCCTGGAGTGTGAGTTTTTCGAGGCAGTACTTC

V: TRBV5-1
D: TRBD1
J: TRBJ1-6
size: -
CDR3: CASSLSTTGYNSPLHF
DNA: TGCGCCAGCAGCTTGTCGACGACAGGGTATAATTCACCCCTCCACTTT

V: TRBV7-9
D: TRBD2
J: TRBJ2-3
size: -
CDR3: CASSSGLAVTDTQYF
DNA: TGTGCCAGCAGCTCTGGACTAGCGGTCACAGATACGCAGTATTTT

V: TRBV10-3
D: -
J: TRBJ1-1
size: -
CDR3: CAISGRPGADTEAFF
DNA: TGTGCCATCAGTGGGCGGCCAGGGGCGGACACTGAAGCTTTCTTT

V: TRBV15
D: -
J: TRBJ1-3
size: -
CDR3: CATSRDRGGNTIYF
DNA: TGTGCCACCAGCAGAGATCGGGGGGGAAACACCATATATTTT

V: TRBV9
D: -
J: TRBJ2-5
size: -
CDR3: CASSDNRLQETQYF
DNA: TGTGCCAGCAGCGATAACAGGCTCCAAGAGACCCAGTACTTC

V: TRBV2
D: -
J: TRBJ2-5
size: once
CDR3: CATDGFQETQYF
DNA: TGTGCCACGGACGGATTCCAAGAGACCCAGTACTTC

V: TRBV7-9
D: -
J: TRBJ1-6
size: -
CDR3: CAATGGGPPLHF
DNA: TGTGCCGCGACGGGGGGCGGCCCACCCCTCCACTTT

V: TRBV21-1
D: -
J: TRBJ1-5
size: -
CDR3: CASSKATGQQPQHF
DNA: TGTGCCAGCAGCAAAGCCACGGGGCAACAGCCCCAGCATTTT

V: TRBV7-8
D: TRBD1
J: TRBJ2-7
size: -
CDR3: CASGDRSSYEQYF
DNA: TGTGCCAGCGGGGACAGGAGCTCCTACGAGCAGTACTTC

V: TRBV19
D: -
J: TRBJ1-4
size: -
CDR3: CASRDGQSTNEKLFF
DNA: TGTGCCAGTAGGGACGGACAGTCAACTAATGAAAAACTGTTTTTT

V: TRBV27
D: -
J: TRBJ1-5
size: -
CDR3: CASRSVPDQPQHF
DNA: TGTGCCAGCAGAAGCGTCCCGGACCAGCCCCAGCATTTT

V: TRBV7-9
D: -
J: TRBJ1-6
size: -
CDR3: CASSLGAVGRTNSPLHF
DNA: TGTGCCAGCAGCTTAGGGGCGGTAGGTCGAACGAATTCACCCCTCCACTTT

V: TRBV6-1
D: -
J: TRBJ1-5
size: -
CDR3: CASRTVQEPQHF
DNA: TGTGCCAGCAGGACCGTTCAGGAACCCCAGCATTTT

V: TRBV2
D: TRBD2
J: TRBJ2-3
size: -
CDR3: CATNQLAGATDTQYF
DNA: TGTGCCACCAACCAACTAGCGGGGGCCACAGATACGCAGTATTTT

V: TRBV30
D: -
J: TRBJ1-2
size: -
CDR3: CAWSVLYRDGYTF
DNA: TGTGCCTGGAGTGTTCTTTACAGGGATGGCTACACCTTC

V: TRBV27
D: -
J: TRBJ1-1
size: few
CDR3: CASSSRTPGRIHGAFF
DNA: TGTGCCAGCAGTTCTAGGACCCCGGGACGGATCCACGGTGCTTTCTTT

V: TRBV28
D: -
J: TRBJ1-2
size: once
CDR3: CASSEAGPTNYGYTF
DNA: TGTGCCAGCAGTGAGGCGGGACCTACTAACTATGGCTACACCTTC

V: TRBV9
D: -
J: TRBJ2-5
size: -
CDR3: CASSVDGYQETQYF
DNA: TGTGCCAGCAGCGTTGACGGGTACCAAGAGACCCAGTACTTC